The 31 T cell receptor beta chains below all came from one sample that was sequenced in a study of T cells in Graves' hyperthyroidism and ophthalmopathy. There were TCR beta CDR3 regions amplified from RNA transcripts. First-round RT-PCR targeting the TCR CDR3 was performed with the HTBI primer set. TCRdb reanalysed the multiplex PCR reads using MiXCR and keeps one entry per CDR3 protein. The data contain almost 600,000 distinct CDR3 sequences, approximately 15% of them singletons. Sequencing used blood. These receptor sequences come from a woman younger than 45 with Graves' hyperthyroidism that later progressed to Graves' ophthalmopathy.

V gene TRBV2 combines with J gene TRBJ2-5; D unresolved. The CDR3 is 12 residues long. CDR1 is SNHLY and CDR2 is FYNNEI in the germline V gene. V was trimmed by 4 bases and J by 4 bases, leaving 7 bases between them. CDR3 in DNA: TGTGCCAGCAGTGTGTATCGAGAGACCCAGTACTTC. This sequence encodes CASSVYRETQYF.

Many counts were recorded for this clonotype. The rearrangement uses TRBV3-1 and TRBJ2-5; D might be TRBD1 (6 bases). The CDR3 covers 16 residues. CDR1 and CDR2 (germline): LGHDT, YNNKEL (reference sequence). The ends were cut back, 0 bases at V and 2 bases at J, with 13 bases in the middle. Here the CDR3 DNA reads TGTGCCAGCAGCCAAGAGTACAGGGATGCTCAAGAGACCCAGTACTTC. Amino acids: CASSQEYRDAQETQYF.

This clonotype has a count of ten or more. The chain joins TRBV11-2 to TRBJ2-3; no reliable D call. CDR3 length: 13 amino acids. Germline V gene data show CDR1 as SGHAT and CDR2 as FQNNGV. Between the trimmed V and J ends, which lost 2 bases and 4 bases, there was a span of 7 bases. This CDR3 is CASSLTRSDTQYF. CDR3 nucleotides: TGTGCCAGCAGCTTAACACGGTCAGATACGCAGTATTTT.

This clonotype has just a few counts. The V gene is TRBV4-1, the J gene TRBJ1-1; 9 bases match TRBD1. CDR1 and CDR2 from the germline V gene are MGHRA and YSYEKL. The CDR3 length is 15 residues. Trimming took 5 bases from V and 1 from J; bases not matched to a gene: 5. Written as DNA, the CDR3 is TGCGCCAGCAGCGTACAGGGGGCGCGGAACACTGAAGCTTTCTTT. Protein: CASSVQGARNTEAFF.

This clonotype showed up many times. Written as DNA, the CDR3 is TGTGCCAGCAGAGGACAATCGTATCAGCCCCAGCATTTT. Its protein is CASRGQSYQPQHF. The chain links TRBV28 to TRBJ1-5, with a tentative D call TRBD1 (5 bases). V was clipped by 6 bases and J by 5 bases, with 11 bases between them. The CDR3 is 13 residues long. Per germline, CDR1 MDHEN and CDR2 SYDVKM.

This clonotype was counted many times. The chain links TRBV11-2 to TRBJ2-7; D is ambiguous. V lost 3 bases and J lost 6, with 6 bases in between. In germline, CDR1 is SGHAT, CDR2 FQNNGV. The CDR3 contains 11 residues. The CDR3 DNA follows: TGTGCCAGCAGCTTTCAGAGCGAGCAGTACTTC. This encodes CASSFQSEQYF.

This clonotype has just a few counts. CDR3 DNA sequence: TGTGCCAGCAGTCCACATCTCTGGAGGGGGGTAGCGGGAGGGAACTCCGAGCAGTACTTC. This codes for CASSPHLWRGVAGGNSEQYF. The gene calls are TRBV2 and TRBJ2-7; 11 bases map to TRBD2. V was pared by 5 bases and J by 6 bases, with 24 bases of the junction left unmatched. There are 20 residues in the CDR3. Germline V gives CDR1 SNHLY, CDR2 FYNNEI.

This clonotype was found many times. An end of the junction does not agree with germline; a read error may underlie this. The rearrangement uses TRBV18 and TRBJ1-5; no clear D. This CDR3 contains 13 residues. The germline V gene encodes CDR1 KGHSH and CDR2 LQKENI. CDR3 nucleotide sequence: TGCGCCAGCAGCCCGGGCGGCAATCAGCCCCAGCATTTT. Translating it yields CASSPGGNQPQHF.

This clonotype came up many times. V is TRBV6-2 or TRBV6-3 and J is TRBJ2-5, with 14 nucleotides matching TRBD2. Germline trimming cut 5 bases from V and 5 bases from J; bases unmatched to any gene: 10. Germline V gene data show CDR1 as MNHEY and CDR2 as SVGEGT. The CDR3 consists of 17 residues. The chain's CDR3 is CASSTRTSGRSEETQYF. DNA for the CDR3: TGTGCCAGCAGTACCCGGACTAGCGGGAGGTCGGAGGAGACCCAGTACTTC.

Only a few counts were recorded for this clonotype. J is TRBJ1-5 and V is TRBV28; D possibly corresponds to TRBD1 (6 bases). V was pared by 3 bases and J by 5 bases, with 14 bases between. The germline V gene has CDR1 MDHEN and CDR2 SYDVKM. The CDR3 totals 15 residues. The CDR3 DNA follows: TGTGCCAGCAGTTTTCAGGGGAAGGTGGATCAGCCCCAGCATTTT. This gives the protein CASSFQGKVDQPQHF.

This clonotype appeared many times. The chain is built from TRBV14 and TRBJ2-2; D is undetermined. The CDR3 spans 14 residues. Between the trimmed V and J ends, which lost 2 bases and 1 base, there was a span of 5 bases. Germline CDR1 SGHDN, CDR2 FVKESK. This CDR3 reads CASSQTLNTGELFF. In DNA form, the CDR3 reads TGTGCCAGCAGCCAAACCTTGAACACCGGGGAGCTGTTTTTT.

The chain links TRBV5-4 to TRBJ2-7; D possibly corresponds to TRBD2 (7 bases). The CDR3 loop spans 14 amino acids. V gave up 4 bases and J gave up 7 bases, with 18 bases separating them. Per germline, CDR1 SGHNT and CDR2 YYREEE (reference sequence). DNA of the CDR3: TGTGCCAGCAGCCTGGAGGGGGGGCTATGGGAGCAGTACTTC. Translated: CASSLEGGLWEQYF.

This clonotype was detected only a few times. This sequence may be a read error, since a much larger clone differs from it by one base. The chain recombines TRBV3-1 with TRBJ1-1; 7 nucleotides agree with TRBD1. This CDR3 region has 16 residues. The ends lost 7 bases at V and 0 bases at J; junction bases unmatched: 11. The V gene's germline CDR1 is LGHDT and CDR2 YNNKEL (reference sequence). The CDR3 protein is CASTETGAGVNTEAFF. In DNA form, the CDR3 reads TGTGCCAGCACCGAAACAGGGGCGGGTGTGAACACTGAAGCTTTCTTT. The whole variable domain, filled in from reference TRBV3-1 and TRBJ1-1, reads DTAVSQTPKYLVTQMGNDKSIKCEQNLGHDTMYWYKQDSKKFLKIMFSYNNKELIINETVPNRFSPKSPDKAHLNLHINSLELGDSAVYFCASTETGAGVNTEAFFGQGTRLTVV.

This clonotype has ten or more counts. J is TRBJ2-7 and V is TRBV3-1, with 9 bases fitting TRBD2. The CDR3 consists of 15 residues. Trimming took 3 bases from V and 3 from J; bases not matched to a gene: 6. CDR1 LGHDT and CDR2 YNNKEL come from the germline V gene (reference sequence). The CDR3 region has the DNA TGTGCCAGCAGCCAGTCAATAGCGGGAGACTACGAGCAGTACTTC. Translated, it gives CASSQSIAGDYEQYF.

The V call is TRBV28, the J call TRBJ1-2; 7 positions match TRBD1. The germline V gene encodes CDR1 MDHEN and CDR2 SYDVKM. With 10 bases clipped from V and 6 bases from J, the junction kept 8 bases outside the gene matches. The CDR3 is 12 residues long. The CDR3: CAIHQQGNGYTF. The DNA for the CDR3 is TGTGCCATCCATCAACAGGGGAATGGCTACACCTTC.

This clonotype was picked up many times. This chain uses TRBV6-1 with TRBJ2-7; possible D gene TRBD2, 6 bases. Germline V gene lookup returns CDR1 MNHNS and CDR2 SASEGT. This CDR3 contains 15 residues. With 5 bases removed from V and 5 bases from J, the gap between germline ends came to 19 bases. The CDR3 loop is CASSLPGLLPNEQYF. The CDR3 nucleotides are TGTGCCAGCAGTCTCCCGGGACTTCTCCCCAACGAGCAGTACTTC.

CDR3 DNA: TGTGCCAGCAGCTTCGGGACTAGCGGGATCGGAGAGCAGTTCTTC. Translating it yields CASSFGTSGIGEQFF. The chain links TRBV7-2 to TRBJ2-1, with 13 bases matching TRBD2. This CDR3 is 15 amino acids long. J gave up 10 bases and V 3 bases, and 6 bases lay outside the gene matches. Germline CDR1 SGHTA, CDR2 FQGNSA.

The chain couples TRBV27 to TRBJ1-6, with D maybe TRBD1 (5 bases). V shed 6 bases and J shed 8 bases, with 17 bases lying between them. The CDR3 sequence is 15 residues long. Germline CDR1 is MNHEY and CDR2 is SMNVEV (reference sequence). CDR3 loop: CASRRVPGRDSPLHF. The CDR3 DNA reads TGTGCCAGCAGGCGGGTGCCGGGGCGGGATTCACCCCTCCACTTT.

This clonotype appeared many times. This chain uses TRBV30 with TRBJ1-5; D perhaps matches TRBD1 (5 bases). Trimming removed 2 bases at V and 3 bases at J, with 14 bases between. CDR1 is GTSNPN and CDR2 is SVGIG in the germline V gene (reference sequence). The CDR3 loop spans 15 amino acids. The CDR3 region has the DNA TGTGCCTGGAGTAGAGAGGGGATACCCAATCAGCCCCAGCATTTT. Its protein product is CAWSREGIPNQPQHF.

In its sample, this clonotype was seen many times. The chain carries TRBV20-1 and TRBJ1-2; D gene ambiguous. CDR1 and CDR2 from the germline V gene are DFQATT and SNEGSKA (reference sequence). Trimming pared 3 bases from V and 0 bases from J, leaving 8 bases between. This CDR3 has 13 amino acids. CDR3 nucleotide sequence: TGCAGTGCTAGTCTGAAAGCTAACTATGGCTACACCTTC. Encoded protein: CSASLKANYGYTF.

The rearrangement links TRBV12-3 or TRBV12-4 to TRBJ2-5, with TRBD2 as a possible D gene (6 bases). Trimming removed 2 bases at V and 13 bases at J, with 14 bases between. The CDR3 extends over 12 amino acids. The CDR3 protein is CASSLMGRGWYF. Here the CDR3 DNA reads TGTGCCAGCAGTTTAATGGGGCGGGGCTGGTACTTC.

This clonotype was detected once. Since no conserved phenylalanine or tryptophan closes the CDR3, a read error is the likely cause. The rearrangement links TRBV20-1 to TRBJ2-1, with D perhaps TRBD2 (6 bases). The DNA matches TRBJ2-7 better at its end, which makes the J call doubtful. The CDR3 has 15 residues. Germline CDR1 reads DFQATT; CDR2 reads SNEGSKA (reference sequence). CDR3 sequence (DNA): TGCAGTGCTTCCACCGGGACTGGGGCCTACAATGAGCAGTACTGC. It yields the protein CSASTGTGAYNEQYC.

Concerning this clonotype itself: Since a much larger clone is just one base distant, this may be a read error. The chain employs TRBV7-9 and TRBJ1-1; D possibly corresponds to TRBD1 (6 bases). Germline CDR1 SEHNR, CDR2 FQNEAQ (reference sequence). Trimming took 10 bases from V and 5 from J, leaving 17 bases between them. This CDR3 region has 13 residues. The CDR3 DNA sequence: TGTGCCACCCGTGTAGGGGGGAAGACTGAAGCTTTCTTT. This encodes CATRVGGKTEAFF.

This clonotype was detected ten times or more. The J gene is TRBJ2-1, the V gene TRBV30; no reliable D call. Germline lookup yields CDR1 GTSNPN and CDR2 SVGIG (reference sequence). The CDR3 length is 11 residues. V was trimmed by 5 bases and J by 9 bases, leaving 11 bases between them. The CDR3 reads CAWSVRAEQFF. The CDR3 DNA is TGTGCCTGGTCAGTCCGGGCTGAGCAGTTCTTC.

This clonotype was observed at least ten times. This chain uses TRBV10-2 with TRBJ1-5; D remains unclear. From germline, CDR1 is WSHSY and CDR2 SAAADI. This CDR3 contains 14 residues. The germline V and J ends were trimmed by 0 bases and 7 bases, with 10 bases remaining between them. The CDR3 region has the DNA TGCGCCAGCAGTGAGTCGAAGCAGGCGCAGCCCCAGCATTTT. Translating it yields CASSESKQAQPQHF.

In its sample, this clonotype was seen many times. The rearrangement uses TRBV3-1 and TRBJ1-4; weak D call: TRBD1 (6 bases). V was shortened by 6 bases and J by 1 base, with 9 bases between the two germline ends. The CDR3 loop spans 14 amino acids. CDR1 and CDR2 from the germline V gene are LGHDT and YNNKEL (reference sequence). CDR3 sequence (DNA): TGTGCCAGCAGACAGGGAGAAACTAATGAAAAACTGTTTTTT. Translated, it gives CASRQGETNEKLFF.

The table lists this clonotype with many counts. The V gene is TRBV27, the J gene TRBJ1-2, with D possibly matching TRBD1 (5 bases). CDR3 length: 14 residues. V lost 3 bases, J lost 5 bases, and 13 bases lay in between. Per germline, CDR1 MNHEY and CDR2 SMNVEV (reference sequence). The CDR3 nucleotides read TGTGCCAGCAGTTTTTGGGGCGGGAAATATGGCTACACCTTC. As protein: CASSFWGGKYGYTF.

On this clonotype: A much larger clone is a single base away; this may be a read error. The chain joins TRBV6-2 or TRBV6-3 to TRBJ2-5, with TRBD2 matching 15 bases. CDR1 MNHEY and CDR2 SVGEGT come from the germline V gene. This CDR3 comprises 18 residues. V was clipped by 4 bases and J by 1 base; unmatched bases: 7. The CDR3: CASSSGLAGGEAQETQYF. The DNA for the CDR3 is TGTGCCAGCAGTTCGGGACTAGCGGGAGGAGAGGCCCAAGAGACCCAGTACTTC.

In its sample, this clonotype was seen many times. CDR3 bases: TGTGCCAGCAGTGAAGAAATGACAGGGGGTTCACCCCTCCACTTT. As protein: CASSEEMTGGSPLHF. This rearrangement joins TRBV6-1 to TRBJ1-6, with 9 bases that match TRBD1. After removal of 1 base from V and 9 bases from J, the junction contained 4 bases not matched to a gene. CDR1 MNHNS and CDR2 SASEGT come from the germline V gene. There are 15 residues in the CDR3.

V is TRBV7-9 and J is TRBJ2-7, with 8 nucleotides matching TRBD2. Trimming cost V 2 bases and J 2 bases; bases outside gene matches: 5. CDR1 is SEHNR and CDR2 is FQNEAQ in the germline V gene (reference sequence). This CDR3 contains 15 residues. CDR3 sequence (DNA): TGTGCCAGCAGCTTACGAACAGCGGGAGCCTACGAGCAGTACTTC. Translating gives CASSLRTAGAYEQYF.

This clonotype was recorded at least ten times. The chain couples TRBV7-9 to TRBJ2-3; D gene unclear. Germline lookup yields CDR1 SEHNR and CDR2 FQNEAQ (reference sequence). CDR3 size: 12 residues. The V end was cut by 2 bases, the J end by 11 bases, with 11 bases between. In DNA form, the CDR3 reads TGTGCCAGCAGCTTAAGTTTGGTCGAGCAGTATTTT. It specifies CASSLSLVEQYF.